This T cell receptor (beta chain) was sequenced for a study of beta chain features in type 1 diabetes. This clone was found a few times. Its antigen remains unidentified. Germline V lookup: CDR1 SQVTM, CDR2 ANQGSEA. Trimming left V 5 bases short and J 5 bases short, with 15 bases between. This CDR3 region has 13 residues. Reverse transcription of all isolated RNA meant that expressed TCRB transcripts were sequenced. Measured with immunoSEQ multiplex PCR; TCRdb has only the in-frame clones, and not every one. Found here are around 240,000 clones, roughly 16% of them singletons; the top ten hold about 0.085%. Regarding the study as a whole: For cells with high TCR expression, cDNA sequencing could yield over-representation. TCRB CDR3s from Type 1 diabetes patients were moderately but significantly shorter in all four CD4+ subsets.

Purity (above 95%) was reached by all sorted populations. This chain uses TRBV29-1 with TRBJ2-5; D may correspond to TRBD1 or TRBD2 (5 bases each). The origin of this receptor is a man aged 30 to 45 with type 1 diabetes. Sequencing was performed on naive CD4+ T cells from blood. The CDR3 region has the DNA TGCAGCGTTCTGAGGGGCAGACTGGAGACCCAGTACTTC. Protein sequence: CSVLRGRLETQYF.